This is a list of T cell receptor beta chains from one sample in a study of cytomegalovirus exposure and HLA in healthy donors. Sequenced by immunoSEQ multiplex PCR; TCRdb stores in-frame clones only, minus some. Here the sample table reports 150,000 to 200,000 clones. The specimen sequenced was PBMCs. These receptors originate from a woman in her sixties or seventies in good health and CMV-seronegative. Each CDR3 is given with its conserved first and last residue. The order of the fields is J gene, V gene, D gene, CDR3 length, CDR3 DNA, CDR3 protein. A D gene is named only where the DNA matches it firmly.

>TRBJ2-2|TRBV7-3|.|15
TGTGCCAGCAGCCCTAGACAGCGAAACACCGGGGAGCTGTTTTTT
CASSPRQRNTGELFF
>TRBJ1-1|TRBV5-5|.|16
TGTGCCAGCAGCTTTGGGAGCCGCCAGGCGAACACTGAAGCTTTCTTT
CASSFGSRQANTEAFF
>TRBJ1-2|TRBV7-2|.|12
TGTGCCAGCAGCTTAGTCCGAGGGGGCTACACCTTC
CASSLVRGGYTF
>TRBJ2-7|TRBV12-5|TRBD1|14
TGTGCTAGTGGGGGGACAGGGAGTGGGTACGAGCAGTACTTC
CASGGTGSGYEQYF
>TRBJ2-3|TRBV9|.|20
TGTGCCAGCAGCGTAGGCTCACTAGTCGGGGGACTGGGGCACGCAGATACGCAGTATTTT
CASSVGSLVGGLGHADTQYF
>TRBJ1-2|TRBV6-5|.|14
TGTGCCAGCAGTTACTTTGGGCCCGTCTATGGCTACACCTTC
CASSYFGPVYGYTF
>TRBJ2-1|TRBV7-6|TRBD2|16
TGTGCCAGCAGCTTGGGCAGCGGGAGCTCCTACAATGAGCAGTTCTTC
CASSLGSGSSYNEQFF
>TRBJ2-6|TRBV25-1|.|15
TGTGCCAGCAGTGTAGTTGGCTCTGGGGCCAACGTCCTGACTTTC
CASSVVGSGANVLTF
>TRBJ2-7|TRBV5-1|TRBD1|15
TGCGCCAGCAGCTTGACCAGGACAGGGGGGTACGAGCAGTACTTC
CASSLTRTGGYEQYF
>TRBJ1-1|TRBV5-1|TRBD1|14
TGCGCCAGCAGCTCCTCACAGGGGGCGGTTGAAGCTTTCTTT
CASSSSQGAVEAFF
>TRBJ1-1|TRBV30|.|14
TGTGCCTGGAGTTTCACATTAAGGAGTCCCGAAGCTTTCTTT
CAWSFTLRSPEAFF
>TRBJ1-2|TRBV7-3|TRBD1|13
TGTGCCAGCAGCTTAACGACAGGGGACGGCTACACCTTC
CASSLTTGDGYTF
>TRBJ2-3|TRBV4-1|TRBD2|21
TGCGCCAGCAGCCGACTAGCGGGAGGGGCCCTTTTTGCGGATAGCACAGATACGCAGTATTTT
CASSRLAGGALFADSTDTQYF